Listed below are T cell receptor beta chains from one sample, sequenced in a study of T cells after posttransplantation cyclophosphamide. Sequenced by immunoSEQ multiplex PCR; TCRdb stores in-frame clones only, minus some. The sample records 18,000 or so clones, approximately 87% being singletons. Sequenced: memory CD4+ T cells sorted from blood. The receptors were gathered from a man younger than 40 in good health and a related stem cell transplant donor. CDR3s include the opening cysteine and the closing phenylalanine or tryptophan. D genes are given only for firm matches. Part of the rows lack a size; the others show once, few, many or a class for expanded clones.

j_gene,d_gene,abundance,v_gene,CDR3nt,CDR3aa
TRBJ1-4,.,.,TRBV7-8,TGTGCCAGCAGCTCACGGGATCGGGAAAAACTGTTTTTT,CASSSRDREKLFF
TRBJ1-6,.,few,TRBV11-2,TGTGCCAGCAGCATAACGGGGAATTCACCCCTCCACTTT,CASSITGNSPLHF
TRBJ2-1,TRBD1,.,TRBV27,TGTGCCAGCAGTTTCTCACAGGGGCACGGCAATGAGCAGTTCTTC,CASSFSQGHGNEQFF
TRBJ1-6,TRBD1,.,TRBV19,TGTGCCAGTAGTATAAAGGGGACAGGATATTCACCCCTCCACTTT,CASSIKGTGYSPLHF
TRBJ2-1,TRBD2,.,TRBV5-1,TGCGCCAGCAGCGGCGGGGGGCCCCCCGTCGATGAGCAGTTCTTC,CASSGGGPPVDEQFF
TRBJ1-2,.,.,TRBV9,TGTGCCAGCAGCGCCCCTTTTTGGAGGGGGGGCGGCTACACCTTC,CASSAPFWRGGGYTF
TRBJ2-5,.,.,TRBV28,TGTGCCAGCAGTTTACCCCAACGGTGGCAAGAGACCCAGTACTTC,CASSLPQRWQETQYF
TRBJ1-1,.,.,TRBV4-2,TGTGCCAGCAGCCAAGATTCGGGGAGAACTGAAGCTTTCTTT,CASSQDSGRTEAFF
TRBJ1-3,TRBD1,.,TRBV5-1,TGCGCCAGCAGCGCCGGGACAGGGACGGGAAACACCATATATTTT,CASSAGTGTGNTIYF
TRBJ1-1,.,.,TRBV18,TGTGCCAGCTCACCACGCCGTAGTGCGGGCGCGAACACTGAAGCTTTCTTT,CASSPRRSAGANTEAFF
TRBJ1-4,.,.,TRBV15,TGTGCCACCTCGCAGGATTTGGCCCGAAGAGAGGAAAAACTGTTTTTT,CATSQDLARREEKLFF
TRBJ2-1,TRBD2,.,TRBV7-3,TGTGCCAGCAGCTTAACTGGCGGGGGGCTCACTGAGCAGTTCTTC,CASSLTGGGLTEQFF
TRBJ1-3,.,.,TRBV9,TGTGCCAGCAGCCGGGGGAACTTAGGAAACTCTGGAAACACCATATATTTT,CASSRGNLGNSGNTIYF
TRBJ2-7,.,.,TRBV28,TGTGCCAGCAGGATGAGTCTAGGCGAGCAGTACTTC,CASRMSLGEQYF
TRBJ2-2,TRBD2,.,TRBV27,TGTGCCAGCAGTTTATTAGCGGGGGGGAACACCGGGGAGCTGTTTTTT,CASSLLAGGNTGELFF
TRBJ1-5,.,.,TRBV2,TGTGCCAGCAGTGAAGGTCCGCCCCGGAGCAATCAGCCCCAGCATTTT,CASSEGPPRSNQPQHF
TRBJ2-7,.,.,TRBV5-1,TGCGCCAGCAGCTTGGACAGAGCCTACGAGCAGTACTTC,CASSLDRAYEQYF
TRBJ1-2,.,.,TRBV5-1,TGCGCCAGCAGCTTGGCCATGGGGGAGGATGGCTACACCTTC,CASSLAMGEDGYTF
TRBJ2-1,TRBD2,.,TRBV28,TGTGCCAGCAGTTCCTCGGGACTAGCGAAGAACAATGAGCAGTTCTTC,CASSSSGLAKNNEQFF
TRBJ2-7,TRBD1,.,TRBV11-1,TGTGCCAGCAGCCCCACAACAGGGGTTAGCGAGCAGTACTTC,CASSPTTGVSEQYF
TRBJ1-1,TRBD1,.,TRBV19,TGTGCCAGTAGTGGCTCCCGACAGGGTGGCACTGAAGCTTTCTTT,CASSGSRQGGTEAFF
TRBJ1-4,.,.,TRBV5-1,TGCGCCAGCAGCTTGACAGGGTCGGGGGGTGAAAAACTGTTTTTT,CASSLTGSGGEKLFF
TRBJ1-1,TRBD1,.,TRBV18,TGTGCCAGCTCAGAGCTCTTGGGACAGCTAGGCACTGAAGCTTTCTTT,CASSELLGQLGTEAFF
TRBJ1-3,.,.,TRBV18,TGTGCCAGCTCACCGGAGGGTCAGATCTTTAGCTCTGGAAACACCATATATTTT,CASSPEGQIFSSGNTIYF
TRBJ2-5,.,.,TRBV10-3,TGTGCCATCAGGGCAGGGTCCAGAGAGACCCAGTACTTC,CAIRAGSRETQYF
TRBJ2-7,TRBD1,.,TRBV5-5,TGTGCCAGCAGCCCGGACAGGGGCGCGACCTACGAGCAGTACTTC,CASSPDRGATYEQYF
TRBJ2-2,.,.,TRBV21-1,TGTGCCAGCAGCAAAGCGCTCGGGCGGGGGAAACCGAACACCGGGGAGCTGTTTTTT,CASSKALGRGKPNTGELFF
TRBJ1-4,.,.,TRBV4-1,TGCGCCAGCAGCCAAGATACGGTTAATGAAAAACTGTTTTTT,CASSQDTVNEKLFF
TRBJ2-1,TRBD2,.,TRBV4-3,TGCGCCAGCAGCCAAGAGGGACTAGCGGACTACAATGAGCAGTTCTTC,CASSQEGLADYNEQFF
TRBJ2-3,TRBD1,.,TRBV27,TGTGCCAGCAGACGGCAGGGGGCAGATACGCAGTATTTT,CASRRQGADTQYF
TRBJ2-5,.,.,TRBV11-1,TGTGCCAGCAGCTCAACAGGGACCGGGGAGACCCAGTACTTC,CASSSTGTGETQYF